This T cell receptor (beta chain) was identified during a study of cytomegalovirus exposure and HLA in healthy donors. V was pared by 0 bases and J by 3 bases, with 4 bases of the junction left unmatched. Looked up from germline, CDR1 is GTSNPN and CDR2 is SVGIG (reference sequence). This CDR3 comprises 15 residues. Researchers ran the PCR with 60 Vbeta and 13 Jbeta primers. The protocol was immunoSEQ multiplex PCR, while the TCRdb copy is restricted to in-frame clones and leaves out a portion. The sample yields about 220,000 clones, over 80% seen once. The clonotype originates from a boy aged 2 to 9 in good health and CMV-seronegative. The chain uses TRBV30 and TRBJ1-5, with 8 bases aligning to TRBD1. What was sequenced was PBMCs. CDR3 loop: CAWSVLTGVNQPQHF. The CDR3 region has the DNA TGTGCCTGGAGTGTTTTGACAGGGGTCAATCAGCCCCAGCATTTT.